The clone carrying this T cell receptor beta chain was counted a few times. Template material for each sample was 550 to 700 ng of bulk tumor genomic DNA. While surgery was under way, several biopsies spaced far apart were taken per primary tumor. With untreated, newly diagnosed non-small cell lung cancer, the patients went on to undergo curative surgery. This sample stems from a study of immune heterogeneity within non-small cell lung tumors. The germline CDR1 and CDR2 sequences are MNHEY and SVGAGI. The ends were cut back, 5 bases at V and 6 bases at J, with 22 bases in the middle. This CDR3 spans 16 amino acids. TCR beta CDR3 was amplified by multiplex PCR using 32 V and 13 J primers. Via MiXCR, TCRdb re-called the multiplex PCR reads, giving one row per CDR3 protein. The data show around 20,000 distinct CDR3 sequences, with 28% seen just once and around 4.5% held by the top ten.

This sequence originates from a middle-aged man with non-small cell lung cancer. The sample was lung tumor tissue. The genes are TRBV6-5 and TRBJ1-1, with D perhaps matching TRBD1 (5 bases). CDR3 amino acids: CASSNLWSSVGPEAFF. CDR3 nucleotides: TGTGCCAGCAGTAACTTGTGGTCCTCCGTGGGACCTGAAGCTTTCTTT.